Only a few counts were recorded for the clone carrying this TCR beta chain. Patients were all untreated before their thyroid surgery. V lost 7 bases, J lost 9 bases, and 12 bases lay in between. Germline CDR1 MNHNS, CDR2 SASEGT. The CDR3 consists of 12 residues. The source of the sample is a study of metastatic and nonmetastatic thyroid tumors. Using MiXCR, TCRdb re-called clones from the PCR reads. Among some 41,000 clones listed, roughly 27% were seen once. This clonotype was obtained from a male donor with papillary thyroid cancer or a benign thyroid nodule (not recorded which). Some clones in this sample may be carry-over from other donors' samples. The specimen sequenced was blood. This sequence joins TRBV6-1 and TRBJ2-2, with D unresolved. CDR3 region: CASKQNTWELFF. For the CDR3, the DNA is TGTGCCAGCAAGCAGAACACTTGGGAGCTGTTTTTT.